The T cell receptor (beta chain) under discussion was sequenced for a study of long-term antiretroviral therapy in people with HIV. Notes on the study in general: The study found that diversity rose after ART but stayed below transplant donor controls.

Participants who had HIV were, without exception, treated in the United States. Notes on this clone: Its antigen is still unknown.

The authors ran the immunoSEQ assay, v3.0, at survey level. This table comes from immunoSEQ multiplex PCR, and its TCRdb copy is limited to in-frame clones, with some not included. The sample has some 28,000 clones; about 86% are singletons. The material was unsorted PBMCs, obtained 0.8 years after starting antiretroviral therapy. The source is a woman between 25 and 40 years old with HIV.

CDR3 sequence: CASSETGTNTGELFF. For the CDR3, the DNA is TGTGCCAGCAGTGAAACAGGGACGAACACCGGGGAGCTGTTTTTT. V is TRBV6-1 and J is TRBJ2-2; a weak D match, TRBD1 (6 bases). Germline V gene lookup returns CDR1 MNHNS and CDR2 SASEGT. The ends were cut back, 2 bases at V and 0 bases at J, with 7 bases in the middle. CDR3 length equals 15 residues.